This T cell receptor beta chain was profiled in a study of preoperative IRX-2 immunotherapy in early breast cancer. The treatment was: preoperative locoregional IRX-2 cytokine immunotherapy. Samples came from a phase Ib trial of preoperative locoregional IRX-2 cytokine immunotherapy. Looked up from germline, CDR1 is WSHSY and CDR2 is SAAADI. The CDR3 runs 19 residues. Trimming took 3 bases from V and 4 from J; bases not matched to a gene: 12. Measured with immunoSEQ multiplex PCR; TCRdb has only the in-frame clones, and not every one. This sample has around 40,000 clones; roughly 77% occur once, and the top ten carry over 1%.

The V gene is TRBV10-2, the J gene TRBJ2-1; TRBD2 matches 13 bases. The receptor comes from a human donor with breast cancer. The specimen comprised tumor tissue, sampled after IRX-2 immunotherapy. This chain's CDR3 is CASSDRLAGGPESYNEQFF. The DNA of the CDR3 is TGCGCCAGCAGTGATAGACTAGCGGGAGGCCCCGAAAGTTACAATGAGCAGTTCTTC.